This T cell receptor (beta chain) comes out of a study of T cells in Graves' hyperthyroidism and ophthalmopathy. As for the study in general: Peripheral blood was secured at the point of initial diagnosis, before any treatment.

The CDR3 contains 13 residues. Germline-derived CDR1 and CDR2 are SEHNR and FQNEAQ (reference sequence). V was clipped by 0 bases and J by 6 bases, with 3 bases between them. Newly diagnosed patients aged 18 to 65 had hyperthyroidism of under 2 months' duration. Thyroid ultrasound, orbital computed tomography, clinical symptoms, and serum thyroxine and TRAb underpinned diagnoses. This clonotype has at least ten counts. RNA transcripts yielded amplified TCR beta CDR3 regions. The HTBI primer set served for first-round RT-PCR of the TCR CDR3. Via MiXCR, TCRdb re-called the multiplex PCR reads, giving one row per CDR3 protein. The table records about 340,000 distinct CDR3 sequences, about 20% of them present only once.

This TCR derives from a woman between 45 and 60 years old with Graves' hyperthyroidism. This chain connects TRBV7-9 to TRBJ1-6; D call uncertain. Sequencing was carried out using blood. The CDR3 DNA reads as TGTGCCAGCAGCTTAGCGGCTAATTCACCCCTCCACTTT. This encodes CASSLAANSPLHF.